This entry lists 29 T cell receptor beta chains sequenced from one sample in a study of human T cells and chemical hapten exposure. Using its own MiXCR run on the RACE reads, TCRdb lists one record per CDR3 protein. The sample contains about 46,000 distinct CDR3 sequences, about 4.5% of which appear only once. Specified time point: healthy volunteer bleed at 2 weeks. From whole blood left unfractionated, total RNA was extracted. Sequences were obtained from whole blood. These TCRs come from a female donor in good health. Some clones in this sample may be carry-over from other donors' samples.

The sample holds many counts of this clonotype. The V and J genes are TRBV29-1 and TRBJ2-2, with 12 nucleotides matching TRBD2. There are 16 residues in the CDR3. Trimming at V came to 7 bases and at J to 7 bases, leaving 13 bases not matched to a gene. Germline CDR1 SQVTM, CDR2 ANQGSEA. The CDR3 loop reads CSAGQTSGGANGELFF. CDR3 bases: TGCAGCGCGGGACAGACTAGCGGGGGAGCCAACGGGGAGCTGTTTTTT.

This clonotype was counted at least ten times. This chain connects TRBV5-1 to TRBJ1-1; possibly TRBD1 for D (5 bases). Trimming left V 3 bases short and J 8 bases short, with 17 bases between. Germline lookup yields CDR1 SGHRS and CDR2 YFSETQ. The CDR3 runs 14 residues. This chain's CDR3 is CASSSADGSGEAFF. CDR3 nucleotide sequence: TGCGCCAGCAGCTCCGCTGACGGGTCAGGGGAAGCTTTCTTT.

This clonotype has at least ten counts. The rearrangement joins TRBV6-1 to TRBJ1-4; 10 positions agree with TRBD1. V gave up 2 bases and J gave up 7 bases; unmatched junction bases: 4. This CDR3 has 15 residues. The V gene's germline CDR1 is MNHNS and CDR2 SASEGT. The DNA of the CDR3 is TGTGCCAGCAGTGAACGACAGGGGGCGGGTGAAAAACTGTTTTTT. Translation: CASSERQGAGEKLFF.

The table lists this clonotype with many counts. This chain links TRBV12-3 or TRBV12-4 with TRBJ1-4; D gene unclear. The CDR3 totals 13 residues. The V gene lost 6 bases and the J gene lost 5 bases, with 10 bases spanning the gap. This CDR3 reads CASSLPGNEKLFF. Written as DNA, the CDR3 is TGTGCCAGCAGCCTGCCGGGGAATGAAAAACTGTTTTTT.

At least ten counts were recorded for this clonotype. The chain combines TRBV18 with TRBJ2-7, with D perhaps assigned TRBD1 or TRBD2 (7 bases each). The CDR3 loop spans 12 amino acids. V lost 6 bases, J lost 5 bases, and 11 bases lay in between. CDR1 and CDR2 (germline): KGHSH, LQKENI. The CDR3 nucleotides are TGTGCCAGCTCGCAGGGGGGGGACGAGCAGTACTTC. This sequence encodes CASSQGGDEQYF.

This clonotype occurred many times. V gene TRBV3-1 combines with J gene TRBJ2-2; tentatively, D is TRBD1 or TRBD2 (5 bases each). The CDR3 extends over 16 amino acids. Trimming left V 4 bases short and J 3 bases short, with 15 bases between. Germline assignment: CDR1 LGHDT and CDR2 YNNKEL (reference sequence). CDR3 amino acids: CASSLAPGRYTGELFF. The CDR3 coding sequence is TGTGCCAGCAGCCTGGCCCCGGGACGGTACACCGGGGAGCTGTTTTTT.

There are many counts of this clonotype. J is TRBJ1-6 and V is TRBV12-5; no clear D gene. The V gene lost 5 bases and the J gene lost 0 bases, with 11 bases spanning the gap. Per the germline V gene, CDR1 is LGHNT and CDR2 is FRNRAP. This CDR3 spans 16 amino acids. Here the CDR3 DNA reads TGTGCTAGTGGTCTACACAGTTTCTCCTATAATTCACCCCTCCACTTT. This translates into CASGLHSFSYNSPLHF.

This clonotype was counted once. This sequence joins TRBV20-1 and TRBJ1-4; tentatively, D is TRBD1 (6 bases). This CDR3 is 17 amino acids long. From germline, CDR1 is DFQATT and CDR2 SNEGSKA (reference sequence). V was cut by 6 bases and J by 3 bases, with 23 bases left in between. CDR3 DNA: TGCAGTGCCCCCCTGGGGGGCCCCGCTATAGCTAATGAAAAACTGTTTTTT. It codes for CSAPLGGPAIANEKLFF.

This clonotype was found many times. The chain uses TRBV7-3 and TRBJ1-1; possible D gene TRBD1, 5 bases. The CDR3 is made up of 13 amino acids. Germline V lookup: CDR1 SGHTA, CDR2 FQGTGA. Trimming took 5 bases from V and 1 from J, leaving 8 bases between them. The chain's CDR3 is CASSTGPNTEAFF. The CDR3 coding sequence is TGTGCCAGCAGCACGGGACCGAACACTGAAGCTTTCTTT.

This clonotype was found many times. The chain joins TRBV15 to TRBJ2-7; 8 nucleotides align to TRBD1. The trim removed 4 bases at V and 6 bases at J, leaving 2 bases unmatched. The CDR3 contains 12 residues. CDR1 LNHNV and CDR2 YYDKDF come from the germline V gene (reference sequence). The CDR3 DNA is TGTGCCACCAGCATCGACAGGGGCGAGCAGTACTTC. Encoded protein: CATSIDRGEQYF.

This clonotype was detected many times. The rearrangement uses TRBV6-6 and TRBJ2-7, with D hard to call. The CDR3 contains 13 residues. Trimming left V 7 bases short and J 4 bases short, with 14 bases between. The germline gives CDR1 MNHNY, CDR2 SVGAGI (reference sequence). The CDR3 DNA sequence: TGTGCCAGCAAGCTTGGGGAAACTTACGAGCAGTACTTC. Translated: CASKLGETYEQYF.

This clonotype appeared many times. The chain recombines TRBV12-3 or TRBV12-4 with TRBJ2-3, with D unclear. The CDR3 spans 14 residues. Trimming took 11 bases from V and 0 from J, leaving 15 bases between them. The CDR3 is CASSLGRSTDTQYF. CDR3 nucleotide sequence: TGTGCCTCCAGTTTAGGTAGGAGCACAGATACGCAGTATTTT.

This clonotype has at least ten counts. The chain employs TRBV5-1 and TRBJ2-2, with D perhaps TRBD1 (6 bases). With 0 bases removed from V and 6 bases from J, the gap between germline ends came to 12 bases. The germline gives CDR1 SGHRS, CDR2 YFSETQ. The CDR3 contains 15 residues. In DNA form, the CDR3 reads TGCGCCAGCAGCTTGGTCAGCAGGGGACCCGGGGAGCTGTTTTTT. This sequence encodes CASSLVSRGPGELFF.

This clonotype was seen a handful of times. The chain is built from TRBV20-1 and TRBJ1-5, with D possibly matching TRBD1 (5 bases). The CDR3 spans 13 residues. Germline V gene lookup returns CDR1 DFQATT and CDR2 SNEGSKA (reference sequence). Deletions cut 2 bases from V and 5 bases from J, with 10 bases between. CDR3 nucleotide sequence: TGCAGTGCTAGACAGGGAAGGGATCAGCCCCAGCATTTT. It codes for CSARQGRDQPQHF.

About this clonotype itself: A much larger clonotype is one base distant, so this may be a read error. CDR3 protein: CSARDLTGGCQPQHF. The CDR3 region has the DNA TGCAGTGCTAGAGACTTAACAGGGGGCTGTCAGCCCCAGCATTTT. The chain links TRBV20-1 to TRBJ1-5; 9 nucleotides align to TRBD1. Germline V gene sequence: CDR1 DFQATT, CDR2 SNEGSKA (reference sequence). Trimming cost V 0 bases and J 6 bases; bases outside gene matches: 6. This CDR3 comprises 15 residues.

This clonotype occurred many times. This rearrangement joins TRBV7-9 to TRBJ2-3, with D unclear. The CDR3 loop spans 13 amino acids. Trimming shortened V by 2 bases and J by 2 bases, and 5 bases separated the two germline ends. The germline V gene encodes CDR1 SEHNR and CDR2 FQNEAQ (reference sequence). The CDR3 sequence: CASSLFHTDTQYF. CDR3 nucleotides: TGTGCCAGCAGCTTATTTCACACAGATACGCAGTATTTT.

This clonotype was recorded at least ten times. The chain has TRBV20-1 and TRBJ1-6; D unresolved. This CDR3 has 13 amino acids. In germline, CDR1 is DFQATT, CDR2 SNEGSKA (reference sequence). V was shortened by 6 bases and J by 12 bases, with 18 bases between the two germline ends. This chain's CDR3 is CSAPSFDGGPLHF. In DNA form, the CDR3 reads TGCAGTGCCCCGTCGTTCGACGGAGGACCCCTCCACTTT.

This clonotype was picked up many times. The chain combines TRBV4-1 with TRBJ2-3; D gene unclear. The CDR3 sequence is 12 residues long. Trimming took 1 base from V and 4 from J, leaving 3 bases between them. Germline V lookup: CDR1 MGHRA, CDR2 YSYEKL. CDR3 in amino acids: CASSQGADTQYF. The CDR3 region has the DNA TGCGCCAGCAGCCAAGGCGCAGATACGCAGTATTTT.

This clonotype was counted many times. V and J are TRBV3-1 and TRBJ2-1, with TRBD2 identical over 8 bases. The V segment lost 4 bases and the J segment 4 bases; nucleotides outside the gene matches: 15. Germline values: CDR1 LGHDT, CDR2 YNNKEL (reference sequence). This CDR3 is built from 18 residues. CDR3 region: CASSRRSGGAGEYNEQFF. The CDR3 DNA reads TGTGCCAGCAGCCGGAGGAGCGGGGGAGCGGGAGAGTACAATGAGCAGTTCTTC.

The chain combines TRBV30 with TRBJ2-7; no clear D. Germline V gene lookup returns CDR1 GTSNPN and CDR2 SVGIG (reference sequence). The CDR3 consists of 14 residues. Trimming stripped 2 bases from V and 7 bases from J, with 18 bases between. CDR3 bases: TGTGCCTGGAGTAAGGCTAGGACGAAGAAGGAGCAGTACTTC. It codes for CAWSKARTKKEQYF.

This clonotype was seen at least ten times. The chain carries TRBV29-1 and TRBJ1-1, with D unresolved. Germline V gives CDR1 SQVTM, CDR2 ANQGSEA. The germline V and J ends were trimmed by 7 bases and 11 bases, with 11 bases remaining between them. The CDR3 covers 9 residues. In DNA, the CDR3 is TGCAGCGACGGCCCTGGGGCTTTCTTT. This codes for CSDGPGAFF.

This clonotype was observed at least ten times. The chain couples TRBV6-6 to TRBJ1-1, with D perhaps TRBD1 (6 bases). Trimming took off 7 bases at V and 1 base at J, with 13 bases between the two ends. The CDR3 has 14 residues. Germline V gene lookup returns CDR1 MNHNY and CDR2 SVGAGI (reference sequence). This chain's CDR3 is CASKFWTENTEAFF. DNA for the CDR3: TGTGCCAGCAAATTTTGGACAGAGAACACTGAAGCTTTCTTT.

The chain joins TRBV20-1 to TRBJ1-2; D not certain. V was clipped by 1 base and J by 0 bases, with 6 bases between them. This CDR3 has 13 residues. The germline gives CDR1 DFQATT, CDR2 SNEGSKA (reference sequence). CDR3 coding DNA: TGCAGTGCTAGAGCTTCGGCTAACTATGGCTACACCTTC. This sequence encodes CSARASANYGYTF.

This clonotype was recorded many times. The V call is TRBV4-3, the J call TRBJ2-7; 12 bases fit TRBD2. The V and J ends lost 3 bases and 3 bases, in that order; junction bases with no gene match: 9. Per germline, CDR1 LGHNA and CDR2 YSLEER. The CDR3 extends over 17 amino acids. The CDR3 loop is CASSQSPSGGAHYEQYF. CDR3 sequence (DNA): TGCGCCAGCAGCCAGTCCCCTAGCGGGGGGGCCCACTACGAGCAGTACTTC.

Concerning this clonotype: Given a much more abundant clone one base away, this may be a read error. This rearrangement joins TRBV11-2 to TRBJ1-6; D is unresolved. The germline V gene has CDR1 SGHAT and CDR2 FQNNGV. V was shortened by 3 bases and J by 11 bases, with 14 bases between the two germline ends. CDR3 size: 14 residues. The CDR3 spells CASSLFRANPPLHF. Written as DNA, the CDR3 is TGTGCCAGCAGCTTGTTCCGTGCGAACCCACCCCTCCACTTT.

This clonotype was seen only once. Being one base from a much bigger clone, this may be a read error. The chain recombines TRBV10-3 with TRBJ1-3; the D is unclear. The CDR3 sequence is 13 residues long. Germline V gives CDR1 ENHRY, CDR2 SYGVKD. For the CDR3, the DNA is TGTGCCGTCAGTGCCGTCTCTGGAAACACCATATATTTT. This codes for CAVSAVSGNTIYF.

This clonotype has ten or more counts. This chain uses TRBV7-2 with TRBJ2-6; D ambiguous. V dropped 0 bases and J dropped 3 bases, with 0 bases sitting between them. The CDR3 contains 13 residues. Germline lookup yields CDR1 SGHTA and CDR2 FQGNSA. The CDR3 DNA reads TGTGCCAGCAGCTTAGCTGGGGCCAACGTCCTGACTTTC. Residues: CASSLAGANVLTF.

This clonotype has a count of ten or more. This sequence joins TRBV12-3 or TRBV12-4 and TRBJ1-5; D remains ambiguous. Trimming took 5 bases from V and 2 from J, leaving 10 bases between them. CDR3 length equals 14 residues. The chain's CDR3 is CASSRYMGNQPQHF. CDR3 nucleotides: TGTGCCAGCAGTCGGTACATGGGCAATCAGCCCCAGCATTTT.

The V gene is TRBV29-1, the J gene TRBJ2-5, with a possible D match to TRBD1 (5 bases). The germline V gene encodes CDR1 SQVTM and CDR2 ANQGSEA. Deletions cut 4 bases from V and 4 bases from J, with 22 bases between. There are 16 residues in the CDR3. The CDR3 coding sequence is TGCAGCGTTGCACCAACCCACGCAGGGATGATAGAGACCCAGTACTTC. This sequence encodes CSVAPTHAGMIETQYF.